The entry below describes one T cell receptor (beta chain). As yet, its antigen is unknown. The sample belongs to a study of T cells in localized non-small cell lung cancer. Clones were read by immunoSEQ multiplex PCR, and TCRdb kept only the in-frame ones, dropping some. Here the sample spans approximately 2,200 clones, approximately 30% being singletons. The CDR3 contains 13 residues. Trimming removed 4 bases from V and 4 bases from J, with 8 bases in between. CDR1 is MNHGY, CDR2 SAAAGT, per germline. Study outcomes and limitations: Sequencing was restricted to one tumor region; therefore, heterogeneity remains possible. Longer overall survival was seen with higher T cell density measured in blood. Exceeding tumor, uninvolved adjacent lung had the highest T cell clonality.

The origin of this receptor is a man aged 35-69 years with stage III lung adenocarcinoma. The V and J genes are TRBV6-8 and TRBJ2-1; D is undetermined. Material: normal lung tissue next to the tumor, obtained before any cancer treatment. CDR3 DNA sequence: TGTGCCAGCAGTTCCGTCCCTTACAATGAGCAGTTCTTC. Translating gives CASSSVPYNEQFF.